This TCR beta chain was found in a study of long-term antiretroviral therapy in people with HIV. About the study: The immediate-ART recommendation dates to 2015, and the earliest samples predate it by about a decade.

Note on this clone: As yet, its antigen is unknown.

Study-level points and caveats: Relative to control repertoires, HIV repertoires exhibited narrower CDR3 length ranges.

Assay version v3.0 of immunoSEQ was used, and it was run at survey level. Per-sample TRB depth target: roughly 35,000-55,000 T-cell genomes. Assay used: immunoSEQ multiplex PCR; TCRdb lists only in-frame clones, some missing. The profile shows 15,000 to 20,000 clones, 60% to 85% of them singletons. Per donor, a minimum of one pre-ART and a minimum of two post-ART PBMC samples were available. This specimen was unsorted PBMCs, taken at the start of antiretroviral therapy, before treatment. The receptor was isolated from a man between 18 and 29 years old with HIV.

CDR3 sequence reads: CASSFGVTYEQYF. The CDR3 DNA reads as TGTGCCAGCAGTTTCGGGGTTACCTACGAGCAGTACTTC. This chain joins TRBV27 and TRBJ2-7; D is possibly TRBD2 (5 bases). The V end lost 3 bases, the J end lost 2 bases, and 8 bases lay between the germline ends. Germline loops: CDR1 MNHEY, CDR2 SMNVEV (reference sequence). The CDR3 is 13 amino acids.